The 3 T cell receptor beta chains below were found in one sample sequenced in a study of shared clonotypes between healthy human individuals. The table came from immunoSEQ multiplex PCR; TCRdb's copy has only in-frame clones and leaves some out. This table holds about 2.1 million clones, approximately 92% found once. CD45RO-negative cells were positively selected for CCR7, leaving out terminally differentiated effector memory CD45RA+ cells. Sequencing was performed on naive CD8+ T cells from PBMCs. The receptors come from a man aged 18 to 35 in good health. Some clones in this sample may be carry-over from other donors' samples.

This clone has a handful of counts. The V call is TRBV10-1, the J call TRBJ1-4, with D hard to call. The germline V and J ends were trimmed by 2 bases and 5 bases, with 9 bases remaining between them. From germline, CDR1 is WNHNN and CDR2 SYGVQD (reference sequence). The CDR3 covers 14 residues. The CDR3 coding sequence is TGCGCCAGCAGTGAGCGGGCCGACAATGAAAAACTGTTTTTT. Its translation: CASSERADNEKLFF.

The chain employs TRBV5-4 and TRBJ2-1; 7 positions match TRBD1. CDR3 length: 16 residues. J lost 6 bases, V lost 0 bases, and 9 bases had no gene match. Germline V gene lookup returns CDR1 SGHNT and CDR2 YYREEE (reference sequence). CDR3 sequence: CASSLEAGGPGNEQFF. The DNA for the CDR3 is TGTGCCAGCAGCTTGGAAGCAGGGGGACCTGGCAATGAGCAGTTCTTC.

The J gene is TRBJ2-2, the V gene TRBV7-3; D might be TRBD1 (6 bases). The CDR3 covers 16 residues. In germline, CDR1 is SGHTA, CDR2 FQGTGA. V was trimmed by 5 bases and J by 1 base, leaving 14 bases between them. CDR3 protein: CASSDTGTLNTGELFF. As DNA, the CDR3 is TGTGCCAGCAGCGACACCGGGACACTGAACACCGGGGAGCTGTTTTTT.